One sample yielded the 15 T cell receptor beta chains listed below, sequenced in a study of T cells after posttransplantation cyclophosphamide. Treatment was busulfan-fludarabine conditioning, a marrow graft, and cyclophosphamide on days +3 and +4. Clones were read by immunoSEQ multiplex PCR, and TCRdb kept only the in-frame ones, dropping some. The repertoire consists of about 25,000 clones, none detected only once. Sequenced here: PBMCs, sampled after allogeneic stem cell transplant with posttransplant cyclophosphamide. Receptors were obtained from a male patient in his late teens or twenties who received an allogeneic stem cell transplant from a related donor, was CMV-positive, and had no GVHD. The graft donor may have contributed some T cells.

This clone was picked up many times. This chain links TRBV7-8 with TRBJ2-5; 11 positions agree with TRBD2. The ends lost 3 bases at V and 2 bases at J; junction bases unmatched: 5. There are 16 residues in the CDR3. CDR1 is SGHVS, CDR2 FQNEAQ, per germline. The CDR3 is CASSLRGLAVQETQYF. In DNA form, the CDR3 reads TGTGCCAGCAGCTTGAGGGGACTAGCGGTACAAGAGACCCAGTACTTC. Supplemented by reference TRBV7-8 and TRBJ2-5, the full variable domain reads GAGVSQSPRYKVAKRGQDVALRCDPISGHVSLFWYQQALGQGPEFLTYFQNEAQLDKSGLPSDRFFAERPEGSVSTLKIQRTQQEDSAVYLCASSLRGLAVQETQYFGPGTRLLVL.

This clone has ten or more counts. This chain joins TRBV4-3 and TRBJ1-4; D might be TRBD1 (6 bases). Germline V lookup: CDR1 LGHNA, CDR2 YSLEER. The CDR3 spans 17 residues. V dropped 0 bases and J dropped 4 bases, with 15 bases sitting between them. The chain's CDR3 is CASSQDHRVWGNEKLFF. CDR3 in DNA: TGCGCCAGCAGCCAAGATCACAGGGTTTGGGGTAATGAAAAACTGTTTTTT.

This clone appeared a few times. The sample holds other DNA sequences that translate to the same CDR3. The chain links TRBV2 to TRBJ2-1; D unresolved. The V end lost 9 bases, the J end lost 9 bases, and 9 bases lay between the germline ends. The V gene's germline CDR1 is SNHLY and CDR2 FYNNEI. The CDR3 is 10 amino acids. The CDR3 protein is CASRGGEQFF. CDR3 coding DNA: TGTGCCAGTCGCGGTGGTGAGCAGTTCTTC.

This clone was observed many times. CDR3 sequence reads: CASSTGDRFYEQYF. The CDR3 nucleotides are TGTGCCAGCAGCACGGGGGACCGCTTTTACGAGCAGTACTTC. This chain connects TRBV28 to TRBJ2-7; D may be TRBD2 (6 bases). This CDR3 has 14 residues. Looked up from germline, CDR1 is MDHEN and CDR2 is SYDVKM. Trimming removed 6 bases at V and 4 bases at J, with 16 bases between.

This clone was detected ten times or more. This chain links TRBV5-1 with TRBJ2-4; D ambiguous. V dropped 4 bases and J dropped 2 bases, with 16 bases sitting between them. Germline CDR1 is SGHRS and CDR2 is YFSETQ. The CDR3 is made up of 16 amino acids. CDR3 region: CASSPGSGGSKNIQYF. CDR3 bases: TGCGCCAGCAGCCCCGGATCCGGCGGATCCAAAAACATTCAGTACTTC.

This clone was seen repeatedly, ten times or more. In DNA form, the CDR3 reads TGTGCCAGCAACAAGGGAGGTTTTTACAATGAGCAGTTCTTC. Protein sequence: CASNKGGFYNEQFF. V usage is TRBV7-3 and J usage is TRBJ2-1, with D tentatively TRBD2 (6 bases). This CDR3 comprises 14 residues. The V gene's germline CDR1 is SGHTA and CDR2 FQGTGA. V lost 7 bases, J lost 4 bases, and 14 bases lay in between.

In this sample, this clone turned up many times. The chain couples TRBV28 to TRBJ1-2, with 8 bases identical to TRBD1. The CDR3 contains 14 residues. V lost 2 bases to trimming and J lost 1 base; unmatched junction nucleotides: 0. CDR1 MDHEN and CDR2 SYDVKM come from the germline V gene. The CDR3 sequence: CASSLTGGNYGYTF. DNA for the CDR3: TGTGCCAGCAGTTTAACAGGGGGTAACTATGGCTACACCTTC.

This clone has ten or more counts. The rearrangement uses TRBV7-2 and TRBJ1-4; TRBD1 might be the D (6 bases). The CDR3 is 16 amino acids. Germline V gives CDR1 SGHTA, CDR2 FQGNSA. Trimming removed 5 bases from V and 0 bases from J, with 13 bases in between. The CDR3 DNA is TGTGCCAGCAGCCCCCCTGACAGGACAACTAATGAAAAACTGTTTTTT. Encoded protein: CASSPPDRTTNEKLFF.

This clone occurred many times. The rearrangement links TRBV5-1 to TRBJ1-5; 8 nucleotides agree with TRBD1. The CDR3 runs 15 residues. Germline V CDR1 and CDR2: SGHRS, YFSETQ. V shed 4 bases and J 3 bases; nucleotides not matched to a gene: 6. The DNA for the CDR3 is TGCGCCAGCAGCATCGGACAGGGTGACAATCAGCCCCAGCATTTT. This encodes CASSIGQGDNQPQHF. Full variable domain (remainder filled in from reference TRBV5-1 and TRBJ1-5): KAGVTQTPRYLIKTRGQQVTLSCSPISGHRSVSWYQQTPGQGLQFLFEYFSETQRNKGNFPGRFSGRQFSNSRSEMNVSTLELGDSALYLCASSIGQGDNQPQHFGDGTRLSIL.

This clone was counted many times. The chain couples TRBV6-6 to TRBJ1-5; 7 positions match TRBD1. J gave up 9 bases and V 5 bases, and 7 bases lay outside the gene matches. The CDR3 runs 13 residues. Germline V gene lookup returns CDR1 MNHNY and CDR2 SVGAGI (reference sequence). The CDR3 sequence: CASSPTGSRPQHF. The CDR3 DNA sequence: TGTGCCAGCAGTCCGACAGGGTCTCGGCCCCAGCATTTT.

This clone occurred many times. The chain couples TRBV6-4 to TRBJ2-3; possible D gene TRBD1, 5 bases. V dropped 0 bases and J dropped 4 bases, with 11 bases sitting between them. Germline-derived CDR1 and CDR2 are MRHNA and SNTAGT. This CDR3 has 15 amino acids. The CDR3 sequence is CASSDSGQGADTQYF. The CDR3 DNA follows: TGTGCCAGCAGTGACTCGGGCCAGGGTGCAGATACGCAGTATTTT.

Ten or more counts support this clone. This chain joins TRBV5-4 and TRBJ2-7; possibly TRBD1 for D (7 bases). This CDR3 has 15 residues. The germline V gene has CDR1 SGHNT and CDR2 YYREEE (reference sequence). The V and J ends lost 1 base and 1 base respectively, with 12 bases between them. The CDR3 DNA reads as TGTGCCAGCAGCTTGAGGGGGGACAGATCCTACGAGCAGTACTTC. Encoded protein: CASSLRGDRSYEQYF.

This clone was seen repeatedly, ten times or more. V is TRBV5-4 and J is TRBJ2-1, with 9 bases that match TRBD2. J was trimmed by 12 bases and V by 0 bases; bases with no gene match: 4. Germline CDR1 reads SGHNT; CDR2 reads YYREEE (reference sequence). This CDR3 comprises 13 residues. The chain's CDR3 is CASSLVAGEGQFF. Written as DNA, the CDR3 is TGTGCCAGCAGCTTGGTAGCGGGAGAGGGGCAGTTCTTC.

This clone appeared many times. The chain combines TRBV6-1 with TRBJ1-1; a possible D gene is TRBD1 (5 bases). Germline lookup yields CDR1 MNHNS and CDR2 SASEGT. Trimming left V 5 bases short and J 3 bases short, with 16 bases between. CDR3 length: 15 amino acids. The CDR3, as DNA: TGTGCCAGCAGTCCCCGGTCGGGGGGATACACTGAAGCTTTCTTT. Translating gives CASSPRSGGYTEAFF.

This clone was counted at least ten times. The V gene is TRBV18, the J gene TRBJ1-2; no firm D call. In germline, CDR1 is KGHSH, CDR2 LQKENI. This CDR3 spans 15 amino acids. V was pared by 0 bases and J by 1 base, with 9 bases between. The CDR3 here is CASSPPDGINYGYTF. Here the CDR3 DNA reads TGTGCCAGCTCACCACCGGACGGGATTAACTATGGCTACACCTTC.